This passage covers 29 T cell receptor beta chains from one sample sequenced in a study of response to subunit inactivated influenza vaccine. TCRdb re-derived calls from the RT-PCR reads in MiXCR, one entry per CDR3 protein. The data hold approximately 730,000 distinct CDR3 sequences, with about 15% observed a single time. The source was PBMCs from blood, collected approximately 15 days before vaccination. The receptor set was obtained from a man in his fifties who received an inactivated influenza vaccine.

This clonotype was recorded at least ten times. The V gene is TRBV7-2, the J gene TRBJ2-5, with no clear D. Trimming stripped 5 bases from V and 5 bases from J, with 12 bases between. The CDR3 totals 13 residues. Germline CDR1 reads SGHTA; CDR2 reads FQGNSA. The CDR3 DNA sequence: TGTGCCAGCAGCCGAGTAGCTCGGGAGACCCAGTACTTC. It yields the protein CASSRVARETQYF.

The gene calls are TRBV9 and TRBJ2-1; D perhaps matches TRBD1 (6 bases). V gave up 3 bases and J gave up 10 bases, with 14 bases separating them. Germline V gives CDR1 SGDLS, CDR2 YYNGEE. CDR3 size: 13 residues. The CDR3 DNA reads as TGTGCCAGCAGCGCGCCCCCGAGGGGGGAGCAGTTCTTC. This sequence encodes CASSAPPRGEQFF.

This clonotype came up a few times. The chain uses TRBV6-5 and TRBJ2-5; 8 bases are shared with TRBD2. Germline V lookup: CDR1 MNHEY, CDR2 SVGAGI. V lost 0 bases to trimming and J lost 1 base; unmatched junction nucleotides: 7. This CDR3 has 17 residues. CDR3 protein: CASSYSYGRASQETQYF. For the CDR3, the DNA is TGTGCCAGCAGTTACTCGTACGGGAGGGCCTCCCAAGAGACCCAGTACTTC.

There are a few counts of this clonotype. The J gene is TRBJ2-3, the V gene TRBV20-1, with TRBD1 matching 9 bases. This CDR3 region has 16 residues. V trimming: 2 bases; J trimming: 2 bases; junction bases outside the gene matches: 8. From germline, CDR1 is DFQATT and CDR2 SNEGSKA (reference sequence). The DNA of the CDR3 is TGCAGTGCTAGACTACCGGGACAGGGCTACACAGATACGCAGTATTTT. Protein: CSARLPGQGYTDTQYF.

In its sample, this clonotype was seen a few times. The rearrangement links TRBV20-1 to TRBJ2-2; tentatively, D is TRBD2 (6 bases). In germline, CDR1 is DFQATT, CDR2 SNEGSKA (reference sequence). Trimming pared 5 bases from V and 7 bases from J, leaving 23 bases between. The CDR3 has 16 amino acids. The CDR3 is CSARKPGTPIGGELFF. As DNA, the CDR3 is TGCAGTGCTCGCAAACCCGGGACTCCCATCGGCGGGGAGCTGTTTTTT.

This clonotype was detected many times. The CDR3 DNA reads as TGCAGCGTTGACAGAACGAACACCGGGGAGCTGTTTTTT. This gives the protein CSVDRTNTGELFF. This rearrangement joins TRBV29-1 to TRBJ2-2; D ambiguous. Germline CDR1 is SQVTM and CDR2 is ANQGSEA. Between the trimmed V and J ends, which lost 3 bases and 0 bases, there was a span of 5 bases. This CDR3 region has 13 residues.

The chain uses TRBV28 and TRBJ2-5; tentative D call: TRBD2 (6 bases). Germline CDR1 is MDHEN and CDR2 is SYDVKM. V dropped 3 bases and J dropped 5 bases, with 34 bases sitting between them. The CDR3 is 21 residues long. The CDR3 here is CASSFPRGTGVVVRRYETQYF. The CDR3 nucleotides are TGTGCCAGCAGTTTCCCCCGGGGGACTGGAGTAGTTGTCAGGCGATATGAGACCCAGTACTTC. The complete variable domain, with remaining parts taken from reference TRBV28 and TRBJ2-5, reads DVKVTQSSRYLVKRTGEKVFLECVQDMDHENMFWYRQDPGLGLRLIYFSYDVKMKEKGDIPEGYSVSREKKERFSLILESASTNQTSMYLCASSFPRGTGVVVRRYETQYFGPGTRLLVL.

This clonotype was detected a few times. This chain joins TRBV12-3 or TRBV12-4 and TRBJ2-3, with 8 bases that match TRBD2. CDR3 size: 15 residues. V shed 3 bases, J shed 1 base, and the junction held 3 bases outside the gene matches. The CDR3 DNA is TGTGCCAGCAGTTTTAGGGGACTAGGCACAGATACGCAGTATTTT. It encodes CASSFRGLGTDTQYF.

The sample holds a few counts of this clonotype. The rearrangement joins TRBV11-2 to TRBJ2-1; 9 nucleotides align to TRBD2. V gave up 3 bases and J gave up 8 bases; unmatched junction bases: 8. This CDR3 contains 15 residues. Germline CDR1 reads SGHAT; CDR2 reads FQNNGV. CDR3 amino acids: CASSFSAGGPHEQFF. The CDR3 DNA sequence: TGTGCCAGCAGCTTCTCCGCGGGAGGGCCCCATGAGCAGTTCTTC.

V usage is TRBV28 and J usage is TRBJ1-1; D perhaps matches TRBD1 (6 bases). V lost 5 bases to trimming and J lost 5 bases, with 15 bases between them. This CDR3 has 14 residues. Germline lookup yields CDR1 MDHEN and CDR2 SYDVKM. Here the CDR3 reads CASSPHRESTEAFF. The CDR3 coding sequence is TGTGCCAGCAGTCCTCACAGGGAGAGTACTGAAGCTTTCTTT.

The chain carries TRBV7-2 and TRBJ1-3, with D uncertain. The V and J ends lost 2 bases and 0 bases respectively, with 11 bases between them. This CDR3 has 16 residues. Germline loops: CDR1 SGHTA, CDR2 FQGNSA. The CDR3 DNA follows: TGTGCCAGCAGCTTATCAAGGTCATACTCTGGAAACACCATATATTTT. Translated: CASSLSRSYSGNTIYF.

This clonotype has only a few counts. The chain combines TRBV11-2 with TRBJ2-1; 9 nucleotides agree with TRBD2. J was trimmed by 6 bases and V by 1 base; bases with no gene match: 7. The CDR3 has 16 residues. Germline V gene sequence: CDR1 SGHAT, CDR2 FQNNGV. The CDR3 is CASSLVPSGVFNEQFF. Here the CDR3 DNA reads TGTGCCAGCAGCTTAGTTCCTAGCGGGGTGTTCAATGAGCAGTTCTTC.

There are a few counts of this clonotype. The chain carries TRBV6-2 or TRBV6-3 and TRBJ2-3, with a weak D call TRBD1 (6 bases). Trimming left V 8 bases short and J 0 bases short, with 18 bases between. The CDR3 consists of 16 residues. Germline CDR1 and CDR2: MNHEY and SVGEGT. DNA for the CDR3: TGTGCCAGCCTCCGGTCAATACAGGGCAGCACAGATACGCAGTATTTT. Amino acid sequence: CASLRSIQGSTDTQYF.

The chain combines TRBV12-3 or TRBV12-4 with TRBJ2-1, with TRBD2 as a possible D gene (6 bases). The CDR3 is 15 residues long. Between the trimmed V and J ends, which lost 6 bases and 0 bases, there was a span of 12 bases. The CDR3 DNA sequence: TGTGCCAGCAGAATGGAGGGGAGCTCCTACAATGAGCAGTTCTTC. Amino acids: CASRMEGSSYNEQFF.

V and J are TRBV6-5 and TRBJ2-4, with TRBD1 as a possible D gene (6 bases). Germline V lookup: CDR1 MNHEY, CDR2 SVGAGI. The V gene lost 0 bases and the J gene lost 0 bases, with 9 bases spanning the gap. This CDR3 has 16 residues. The CDR3 protein is CASSYSRDIAKNIQYF. The CDR3 nucleotides are TGTGCCAGCAGTTACTCGAGGGACATAGCCAAAAACATTCAGTACTTC.

The chain joins TRBV10-3 to TRBJ2-4; weak D call: TRBD1 (6 bases). V lost 0 bases to trimming and J lost 5 bases, with 8 bases between them. The CDR3 is made up of 14 amino acids. Looked up from germline, CDR1 is ENHRY and CDR2 is SYGVKD. This CDR3 reads CAISESRTENIQYF. In DNA, the CDR3 is TGTGCCATCAGTGAGTCAAGGACAGAAAACATTCAGTACTTC.

This clonotype occurred many times. The chain links TRBV12-3 or TRBV12-4 to TRBJ2-2; unclear D gene. The CDR3 is 16 amino acids. V dropped 4 bases and J dropped 0 bases, with 12 bases sitting between them. The CDR3 protein is CASSYAGPPNTGELFF. The CDR3 DNA reads TGTGCCAGCAGTTACGCCGGGCCTCCGAACACCGGGGAGCTGTTTTTT.

V gene TRBV20-1 combines with J gene TRBJ2-7; 10 bases agree with TRBD1. Losses at the gene ends were 1 base for V and 1 base for J; bases not matched to a gene: 4. The CDR3 consists of 15 residues. Germline CDR1 and CDR2: DFQATT and SNEGSKA (reference sequence). The CDR3 sequence: CSARAPGQGSYEQYF. CDR3 bases: TGCAGTGCTAGAGCCCCGGGACAGGGGTCCTACGAGCAGTACTTC.

V is TRBV6-5 and J is TRBJ2-2, with 10 bases fitting TRBD1. Germline trimming cut 0 bases from V and 6 bases from J; bases unmatched to any gene: 4. Germline-derived CDR1 and CDR2 are MNHEY and SVGAGI. The CDR3 runs 16 residues. The CDR3 DNA reads as TGTGCCAGCAGTTACTCTGGGACAGGGGATGCCGGGGAGCTGTTTTTT. This translates into CASSYSGTGDAGELFF.

This clonotype was detected only once. The rearrangement links TRBV11-1 to TRBJ1-1; no clear D. The CDR3 contains 18 residues. Trimming pared 5 bases from V and 0 bases from J, leaving 22 bases between. In germline, CDR1 is SGHAT, CDR2 FQDESV (reference sequence). CDR3 sequence reads: CASSPVAGTTYMNTEAFF. The CDR3 DNA is TGTGCCAGCAGCCCTGTCGCAGGTACCACCTACATGAACACTGAAGCTTTCTTT. The whole variable domain, remainder taken from reference TRBV11-1 and TRBJ1-1, is EAEVAQSPRYKITEKSQAVAFWCDPISGHATLYWYRQILGQGPELLVQFQDESVVDDSQLPKDRFSAERLKGVDSTLKIQPAELGDSAMYLCASSPVAGTTYMNTEAFFGQGTRLTVV.

This clonotype appeared a few times. The J gene is TRBJ2-2, the V gene TRBV28; D is ambiguous. CDR3 length equals 15 residues. The V end lost 6 bases, the J end lost 13 bases, and 24 bases lay between the germline ends. Germline assignment: CDR1 MDHEN and CDR2 SYDVKM. The CDR3 DNA reads as TGTGCCAGCAGCGGTCAGCGTAAGAGGATCGGACGGCTGTTTTTT. This encodes CASSGQRKRIGRLFF.

This clonotype has ten or more counts. J is TRBJ2-1 and V is TRBV20-1; D unclear. The CDR3 is 15 amino acids. In germline, CDR1 is DFQATT, CDR2 SNEGSKA (reference sequence). The ends were cut back, 0 bases at V and 9 bases at J, with 18 bases in the middle. In DNA form, the CDR3 reads TGCAGTGCTAGAGAGCGGAGCGTAATGTCGGGTGAGCAGTTCTTC. It yields the protein CSARERSVMSGEQFF.

This clonotype appeared a few times. CDR3 DNA: TGTGCCAGCAGTTTTACAGGGGCGGCTAACTATGGCTACACCTTC. Its translation: CASSFTGAANYGYTF. The chain combines TRBV12-3 or TRBV12-4 with TRBJ1-2; 7 bases are a match to TRBD1. With V trimmed by 3 bases and J by 0 bases, 4 bases remained unmatched. The CDR3 spans 15 residues.

This clonotype was counted many times. This rearrangement joins TRBV6-6 to TRBJ2-3; a weak D match, TRBD2 (5 bases). Germline V gives CDR1 MNHNY, CDR2 SVGAGI (reference sequence). This CDR3 spans 12 amino acids. Between the trimmed V and J ends, which lost 9 bases and 6 bases, there was a span of 13 bases. DNA of the CDR3: TGTGCCAGTCTTTCTAGCTGGGATACGCAGTATTTT. It encodes CASLSSWDTQYF.

This clonotype was counted between two and nine times. The V call is TRBV5-1, the J call TRBJ2-1; 14 bases are shared with TRBD2. Germline V gives CDR1 SGHRS, CDR2 YFSETQ. V gave up 4 bases and J gave up 10 bases; unmatched junction bases: 4. This CDR3 has 14 amino acids. The CDR3 sequence: CASSPGTSGGEQFF. For the CDR3, the DNA is TGCGCCAGCAGCCCTGGGACTAGCGGGGGAGAGCAGTTCTTC.

This rearrangement joins TRBV4-3 to TRBJ2-4, with D unresolved. Trimming cost V 2 bases and J 0 bases, with 8 bases left between them. CDR1 is LGHNA, CDR2 YSLEER, per germline. The CDR3 loop spans 15 amino acids. CDR3 in DNA: TGCGCCAGCAGCCAATCTGCGCTAGCCAAAAACATTCAGTACTTC. Its translation is CASSQSALAKNIQYF.

In its sample, this clonotype was seen a few times. The V and J genes are TRBV18 and TRBJ2-2; D call uncertain. V shed 3 bases and J shed 4 bases, with 6 bases lying between them. This CDR3 contains 13 residues. In germline, CDR1 is KGHSH, CDR2 LQKENI. The CDR3 DNA follows: TGTGCCAGCTCACCTCAGGTCACCGGGGAGCTGTTTTTT. As protein: CASSPQVTGELFF. Full variable domain (rest looked up from reference TRBV18 and TRBJ2-2): NAGVMQNPRHLVRRRGQEARLRCSPMKGHSHVYWYRQLPEEGLKFMVYLQKENIIDESGMPKERFSAEFPKEGPSILRIQQVVRGDSAAYFCASSPQVTGELFFGEGSRLTVL.

There are many counts of this clonotype. The chain uses TRBV7-2 and TRBJ2-3, with 8 bases aligning to TRBD1. V lost 4 bases, J lost 3 bases, and 6 bases stayed unmatched. In germline, CDR1 is SGHTA, CDR2 FQGNSA. The CDR3 has 15 residues. CDR3 in DNA: TGTGCCAGCAGCTCGCAGGGGGCGAATACAGATACGCAGTATTTT. Residues: CASSSQGANTDTQYF. Complete variable domain (other parts from reference TRBV7-2 and TRBJ2-3): GAGVSQSPSNKVTEKGKDVELRCDPISGHTALYWYRQSLGQGLEFLIYFQGNSAPDKSGLPSDRFSAERTGGSVSTLTIQRTQQEDSAVYLCASSSQGANTDTQYFGPGTRLTVL.

This chain connects TRBV6-2 or TRBV6-3 to TRBJ2-5, with 8 bases that match TRBD1. Germline CDR1 MNHEY, CDR2 SVGEGT. The length of the CDR3 is 13 residues. The V gene end was trimmed by 10 bases and the J gene end by 5 bases; junction bases not matched to a gene: 9. The CDR3 protein is CAINPGGLETQYF. The CDR3 nucleotides read TGTGCCATCAATCCAGGGGGCTTGGAGACCCAGTACTTC.